The T cell receptor beta chain under discussion was sequenced for a study of T cells in narcolepsy. As to this clone: The antigen remains undetermined.

Broader study findings: Some memory CD4+ repertoires had no autoreactive clone sequences. Blood of same and different patients, but not healthy controls, reportedly held recurring autoreactive clonotypes. Comparing one patient's CSF and blood CD4+ clonotypes highlighted HCRT- and TRIB2-specific autoreactive clonotypes.

The V segment lost 6 bases and the J segment 12 bases; nucleotides outside the gene matches: 12. CDR1 and CDR2 (germline): SEHNR, FQNEAQ (reference sequence). There are 15 residues in the CDR3. Here immunoSEQ multiplex PCR was the method, and the copy in TCRdb shows in-frame clones only, minus some. The sample holds just over 20,000 clones; roughly 80% are singletons and the top ten take about 1.5%. The chain has TRBV7-9 and TRBJ2-1; 12 positions match TRBD2. Sequenced: memory (CD45RA-) CD4+ T cells from blood. This TCR was recovered from a human donor in good health. CDR3 sequence (DNA): TGTGCCAGCAGTCCTTCGACTAGCGGGAGTCCAAGGCAGTTCTTC. Protein: CASSPSTSGSPRQFF.